Below are 31 T cell receptor beta chains sequenced from a single sample in a study of blood T cells in healthy people across ages. For the second PCR, which ran for about 6 to 11 cycles, a sample-barcoded 5' primer and a J-beta primer mix were used. From the 5' RACE reads, TCRdb called clonotypes with MiXCR, one entry per CDR3 protein. The table has about 1.6 million distinct CDR3 sequences, 30% to 35% seen once. Material: blood. These receptors originate from a woman aged 25 to 39 in good health.

The CDR3 loop reads CASSGWDVGAFF. The CDR3, as DNA: TGTGCCAGCAGTGGTTGGGATGTTGGGGCTTTCTTT. This chain joins TRBV6-1 and TRBJ1-1; D gene uncertain. The V gene lost 4 bases and the J gene lost 11 bases, with 14 bases spanning the gap. Per the germline V gene, CDR1 is MNHNS and CDR2 is SASEGT. The length of the CDR3 is 12 residues.

This clonotype was observed a few times. The V and J genes are TRBV5-8 and TRBJ2-1; tentatively, D is TRBD2 (5 bases). CDR1 is SGHTS and CDR2 is YDEGEE in the germline V gene. The CDR3 sequence is 15 residues long. V gave up 4 bases and J gave up 0 bases, with 11 bases separating them. In DNA, the CDR3 is TGTGCCAGCAGCATCGGACTTAGCTCCTACAATGAGCAGTTCTTC. This gives the protein CASSIGLSSYNEQFF.

CDR3 residues: CASKGLAGRSSYNEQFF. DNA for the CDR3: TGTGCCAGCAAGGGACTAGCGGGAAGAAGCTCCTACAATGAGCAGTTCTTC. The genes are TRBV27 and TRBJ2-1; TRBD2 matches at 13 bases. CDR3 length: 17 residues. V was clipped by 7 bases and J by 0 bases; unmatched bases: 6. From germline, CDR1 is MNHEY and CDR2 SMNVEV (reference sequence).

This clonotype turned up a few times. This sequence joins TRBV7-9 and TRBJ1-4; 8 bases fit TRBD1. The CDR3 extends over 14 amino acids. V gave up 5 bases and J gave up 8 bases; unmatched junction bases: 7. In germline, CDR1 is SEHNR, CDR2 FQNEAQ (reference sequence). The CDR3 DNA sequence: TGTGCCAGCAGCCACGACAGGGGTGGAGAAAAACTGTTTTTT. It specifies CASSHDRGGEKLFF.

The sample holds a few counts of this clonotype. The chain has TRBV9 and TRBJ2-7, with TRBD1 identical over 10 bases. The CDR3 covers 15 residues. CDR1 is SGDLS, CDR2 YYNGEE, per germline. Losses at the gene ends were 0 bases for V and 5 bases for J; bases not matched to a gene: 5. CDR3 in amino acids: CASSVVGTGVNEQYF. Here the CDR3 DNA reads TGTGCCAGCAGCGTAGTGGGGACAGGGGTAAACGAGCAGTACTTC.

This clonotype came up a few times. The V call is TRBV3-1, the J call TRBJ1-2; no clear D gene. The CDR3 length is 12 residues. V was trimmed by 1 base and J by 6 bases, leaving 6 bases between them. Per the germline V gene, CDR1 is LGHDT and CDR2 is YNNKEL (reference sequence). The CDR3 sequence is CASSQVSNGYTF. CDR3 nucleotide sequence: TGTGCCAGCAGCCAAGTGTCAAATGGCTACACCTTC.

This clonotype was seen more than once but under ten times. This sequence joins TRBV7-2 and TRBJ2-1; D gene unclear. Germline CDR1 reads SGHTA; CDR2 reads FQGNSA. The germline V and J ends were trimmed by 1 base and 5 bases, with 9 bases remaining between them. CDR3 length: 14 amino acids. For the CDR3, the DNA is TGTGCCAGCAGCTTAGACCGGTGGCACAATGAGCAGTTCTTC. This sequence encodes CASSLDRWHNEQFF.

This chain joins TRBV7-9 and TRBJ1-4; D is undetermined. This CDR3 contains 14 residues. Germline values: CDR1 SEHNR, CDR2 FQNEAQ (reference sequence). V lost 5 bases to trimming and J lost 6 bases, with 13 bases between them. The DNA of the CDR3 is TGTGCCAGCAGCAAGCGGACGGAGGATGAAAAACTGTTTTTT. Translation gives CASSKRTEDEKLFF.

The sample holds one count of this clonotype. This chain uses TRBV4-2 with TRBJ2-3; D call uncertain. V was trimmed by 0 bases and J by 1 base, leaving 8 bases between them. CDR3 length: 15 residues. Germline V gene data show CDR1 as LGHNA and CDR2 as YNFKEQ. DNA of the CDR3: TGTGCCAGCAGCCAAGAAGCAATTGGCACAGATACGCAGTATTTT. Amino acid sequence: CASSQEAIGTDTQYF.

The V and J genes are TRBV9 and TRBJ2-1; 11 nucleotides align to TRBD2. Germline loops: CDR1 SGDLS, CDR2 YYNGEE. V was clipped by 0 bases and J by 7 bases; unmatched bases: 6. The CDR3 spans 16 residues. The DNA of the CDR3 is TGTGCCAGCAGCGTAGCGGTAGCGGGAGGGGGGAATGAGCAGTTCTTC. Amino acids: CASSVAVAGGGNEQFF.

The V and J genes are TRBV2 and TRBJ2-3; D ambiguous. Trimming cost V 2 bases and J 2 bases, with 8 bases left between them. Germline CDR1 is SNHLY and CDR2 is FYNNEI. CDR3 length: 14 residues. The CDR3 loop is CASSELVATDTQYF. The CDR3 nucleotides read TGTGCCAGCAGTGAATTGGTAGCCACAGATACGCAGTATTTT.

This clonotype was detected once. The chain carries TRBV2 and TRBJ2-7; unclear D gene. Germline V gives CDR1 SNHLY, CDR2 FYNNEI. The V and J ends lost 3 bases and 1 base respectively, with 10 bases between them. CDR3 length equals 14 residues. This CDR3 is CASSDLRRSYEQYF. CDR3 nucleotide sequence: TGTGCCAGCAGTGATCTGAGGCGGTCCTACGAGCAGTACTTC.

In its sample, this clonotype was seen a few times. The chain's CDR3 is CASSPVGGLETQYF. The CDR3 DNA reads TGCGCCAGCAGCCCAGTCGGGGGCCTAGAGACCCAGTACTTC. V and J are TRBV5-1 and TRBJ2-5, with D possibly called TRBD1 or TRBD2 (6 bases each). The CDR3 extends over 14 amino acids. From germline, CDR1 is SGHRS and CDR2 YFSETQ. V was cut by 4 bases and J by 4 bases, with 14 bases left in between.

V is TRBV11-2 and J is TRBJ2-1; D might be TRBD2 (6 bases). Germline values: CDR1 SGHAT, CDR2 FQNNGV. This CDR3 comprises 14 residues. Trimming cost V 1 base and J 8 bases, with 12 bases left between them. In DNA form, the CDR3 reads TGTGCCAGCAGCTTAGGCACTAGCCCCCATGAGCAGTTCTTC. Its protein product is CASSLGTSPHEQFF.

This clonotype was seen only a few times. V gene TRBV12-3 or TRBV12-4 combines with J gene TRBJ1-5; unclear D gene. V was clipped by 6 bases and J by 3 bases, with 15 bases between them. The CDR3 loop spans 15 amino acids. Here the CDR3 reads CASRVGWQINQPQHF. The DNA of the CDR3 is TGTGCCAGCAGGGTGGGGTGGCAGATCAATCAGCCCCAGCATTTT.

The chain has TRBV2 and TRBJ2-5; tentative D call: TRBD1 (6 bases). The CDR3 consists of 16 residues. The V and J ends lost 8 bases and 2 bases respectively, with 21 bases between them. Per the germline V gene, CDR1 is SNHLY and CDR2 is FYNNEI. As DNA, the CDR3 is TGTGCCAGCGGATCTCCCCTGACAGGTTCTCAAGAGACCCAGTACTTC. This sequence encodes CASGSPLTGSQETQYF.

This clonotype came up many times. The V and J genes are TRBV10-3 and TRBJ2-5; TRBD1 aligns across 10 bases. Trimming took 2 bases from V and 9 from J; bases not matched to a gene: 15. In germline, CDR1 is ENHRY, CDR2 SYGVKD. The length of the CDR3 is 17 residues. The CDR3 bases are TGTGCCATCAGTGAGACCTCGGGAGACAGGGGGCTGAATGCCCAGTACTTC. It is translated as CAISETSGDRGLNAQYF.

As regards this clonotype: Lacking the conserved final phenylalanine or tryptophan, this CDR3 likely reflects a read error. This chain connects TRBV6-5 to TRBJ2-7, with unresolved D. Germline-derived CDR1 and CDR2 are MNHEY and SVGAGI. V was trimmed by 4 bases and J by 4 bases, leaving 17 bases between them. This CDR3 has 15 amino acids. The CDR3 sequence: CASSFRRLVGYEQYL. The DNA for the CDR3 is TGTGCCAGCAGTTTCCGACGACTCGTCGGGTACGAGCAGTACTTA.

The table lists this clonotype with many counts. The chain uses TRBV4-1 and TRBJ2-3; 9 positions agree with TRBD2. Germline V gene lookup returns CDR1 MGHRA and CDR2 YSYEKL. With 2 bases clipped from V and 6 bases from J, the junction kept 12 bases outside the gene matches. CDR3 length equals 17 residues. The CDR3 region has the DNA TGCGCCAGCAGCCAAAGAGCGGGCGGGGGGGCCGGTGATACGCAGTATTTT. Its protein is CASSQRAGGGAGDTQYF.

Concerning this clonotype: The germline gene is not matched at one end of the junction; a read error may be the cause. The chain recombines TRBV4-1 with TRBJ2-1, with D hard to call. Germline CDR1 MGHRA, CDR2 YSYEKL. The CDR3 is 18 amino acids. The CDR3 loop reads CAGSRNHHGPQLHNEQFF. The DNA for the CDR3 is TGCGCCGGCAGCCGGAATCACCATGGGCCCCAATTGCACAATGAGCAGTTCTTC.

This clonotype was seen at least ten times. The chain employs TRBV9 and TRBJ2-1; 8 positions match TRBD2. Germline values: CDR1 SGDLS, CDR2 YYNGEE. With 0 bases clipped from V and 14 bases from J, the junction kept 7 bases outside the gene matches. This CDR3 spans 13 amino acids. The CDR3 region has the DNA TGTGCCAGCAGCGTAGAGGCGGGAGGCCTTGAGTTCTTC. This gives the protein CASSVEAGGLEFF.

V gene TRBV6-6 combines with J gene TRBJ1-3; possible D gene TRBD1, 5 bases. The CDR3 is made up of 15 amino acids. The germline V gene has CDR1 MNHNY and CDR2 SVGAGI (reference sequence). With 1 base removed from V and 4 bases from J, the gap between germline ends came to 11 bases. In nucleotides, the CDR3 is TGTGCCAGCAGTTACTGGCTCTGGGGGGGAAACACCATATATTTT. Encoded protein: CASSYWLWGGNTIYF.

The CDR3 DNA sequence: TGCAGTGCTAGAGAACCGGGGAATACGGGCTATGAGCAGTTCTTC. Residues: CSAREPGNTGYEQFF. The chain couples TRBV20-1 to TRBJ2-1; a weak D match, TRBD2 (5 bases). Trimming cost V 0 bases and J 8 bases, with 17 bases left between them. From germline, CDR1 is DFQATT and CDR2 SNEGSKA (reference sequence). CDR3 length: 15 amino acids.

Only a few counts were recorded for this clonotype. The rearrangement uses TRBV12-3 or TRBV12-4 and TRBJ2-7; TRBD2 might be the D (5 bases). The V end was cut by 7 bases, the J end by 0 bases, with 19 bases between. The CDR3 loop spans 16 amino acids. CDR3 coding DNA: TGTGCCAGCACCCCGGGTCAGACGGGGATCTCCTACGAGCAGTACTTC. As protein: CASTPGQTGISYEQYF.

The genes are TRBV5-1 and TRBJ2-1; D possibly corresponds to TRBD1 (7 bases). V was trimmed by 1 base and J by 0 bases, leaving 11 bases between them. Germline assignment: CDR1 SGHRS and CDR2 YFSETQ. CDR3 size: 16 residues. CDR3 loop: CASSLTQGGSYNEQFF. Here the CDR3 DNA reads TGCGCCAGCAGCTTGACCCAGGGGGGCTCCTACAATGAGCAGTTCTTC.

The rearrangement links TRBV14 to TRBJ2-5; D possibly corresponds to TRBD2 (7 bases). CDR3 length: 12 residues. CDR1 is SGHDN, CDR2 FVKESK, per germline. V gave up 3 bases and J gave up 13 bases, with 15 bases separating them. CDR3 sequence: CASSHSGGTGYF. CDR3 sequence (DNA): TGTGCCAGCAGCCACTCGGGGGGCACTGGGTACTTC.

This clonotype was recorded once. One end of the junction fails to match germline, which may point to a read error. This sequence joins TRBV7-3 and TRBJ1-2; TRBD1 is a possible D gene (6 bases). Germline CDR1 reads SGHTA; CDR2 reads FQGTGA. The CDR3 is made up of 12 amino acids. CDR3 region: CASSLGGYDYTF. CDR3 in DNA: TGTGCCAGCAGCTTGGGGGGCTATGACTACACCTTC. Drawing the rest from reference TRBV7-3 and TRBJ1-2, the complete variable domain is GAGVSQTPSNKVTEKGKYVELRCDPISGHTALYWYRQSLGQGPEFLIYFQGTGAADDSGLPNDRFFAVRPEGSVSTLKIQRTERGDSAVYLCASSLGGYDYTFGSGTRLTVV.

The chain combines TRBV5-6 with TRBJ1-1, with D hard to call. Trimming removed 0 bases from V and 7 bases from J, with 10 bases in between. CDR1 and CDR2 (germline): SGHDT, YYEEEE. The CDR3 length is 13 residues. The CDR3 coding sequence is TGTGCCAGCAGCTTGGTGAGCATGGATGAAGCTTTCTTT. This translates into CASSLVSMDEAFF. Filled out from reference TRBV5-6 and TRBJ1-1, the complete variable domain reads DAGVTQSPTHLIKTRGQQVTLRCSPKSGHDTVSWYQQALGQGPQFIFQYYEEEERQRGNFPDRFSGHQFPNYSSELNVNALLLGDSALYLCASSLVSMDEAFFGQGTRLTVV.

This chain connects TRBV6-6 to TRBJ1-4; 7 positions agree with TRBD1. Germline V gene sequence: CDR1 MNHNY, CDR2 SVGAGI (reference sequence). With V trimmed by 6 bases and J by 2 bases, 12 bases remained unmatched. The CDR3 extends over 17 amino acids. The CDR3 protein is CASSLDRSMRTNEKLFF. The CDR3 nucleotides are TGTGCCAGCAGCCTGGACAGGTCAATGAGGACTAATGAAAAACTGTTTTTT.

In its sample, this clonotype was seen a few times. In DNA, the CDR3 is TGTGCCAGCAGTACTAGTCAAGTAGATACGCAGTATTTT. It codes for CASSTSQVDTQYF. The rearrangement links TRBV2 to TRBJ2-3; D possibly corresponds to TRBD2 (5 bases). V gave up 5 bases and J gave up 5 bases, with 11 bases separating them. The germline gives CDR1 SNHLY, CDR2 FYNNEI. CDR3 length: 13 amino acids. The entire variable domain, with the rest obtained from reference TRBV2 and TRBJ2-3, is as follows: EPEVTQTPSHQVTQMGQEVILRCVPISNHLYFYWYRQILGQKVEFLVSFYNNEISEKSEIFDDQFSVERPDGSNFTLKIRSTKLEDSAMYFCASSTSQVDTQYFGPGTRLTVL.

In this sample, this clonotype turned up once. This chain joins TRBV11-2 and TRBJ2-5; 7 bases are shared with TRBD2. Per germline, CDR1 SGHAT and CDR2 FQNNGV. The CDR3 spans 20 residues. With 7 bases clipped from V and 11 bases from J, the junction kept 34 bases outside the gene matches. The CDR3 sequence is CASKTRWAGAGQSIAVEQYF. DNA for the CDR3: TGTGCCAGCAAGACGAGGTGGGCGGGAGCGGGTCAATCTATAGCGGTTGAGCAGTACTTC.